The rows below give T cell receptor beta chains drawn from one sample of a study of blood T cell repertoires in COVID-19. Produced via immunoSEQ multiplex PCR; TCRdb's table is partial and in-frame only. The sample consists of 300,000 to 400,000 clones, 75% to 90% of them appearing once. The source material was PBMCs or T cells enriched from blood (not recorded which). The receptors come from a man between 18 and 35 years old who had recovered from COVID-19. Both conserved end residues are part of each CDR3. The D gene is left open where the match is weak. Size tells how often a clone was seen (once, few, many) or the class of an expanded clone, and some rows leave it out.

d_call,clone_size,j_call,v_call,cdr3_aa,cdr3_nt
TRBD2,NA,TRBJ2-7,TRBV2,CASIEEASGSHEQYF,TGTGCCAGCATCGAAGAGGCTAGCGGGAGCCACGAGCAGTACTTC
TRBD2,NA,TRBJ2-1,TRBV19,CASSSTSGRAGEQFF,TGTGCCAGTAGTTCTACTAGCGGGAGGGCTGGTGAGCAGTTCTTC
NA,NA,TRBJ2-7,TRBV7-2,CASSSRTEYEQYF,TGTGCCAGCAGCTCACGGACTGAATACGAGCAGTACTTC
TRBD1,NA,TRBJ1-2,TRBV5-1,CASSTGQGAGYTF,TGCGCCAGCAGTACCGGACAGGGTGCCGGCTACACCTTC
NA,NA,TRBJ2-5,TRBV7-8,CASGQAGQETQYF,TGTGCCAGCGGGCAGGCGGGCCAAGAGACCCAGTACTTC
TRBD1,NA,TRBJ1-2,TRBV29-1,CSVWTPGQRPTNYGYTF,TGCAGCGTGTGGACTCCGGGACAGAGGCCCACTAACTATGGCTACACCTTC
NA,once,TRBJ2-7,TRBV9,CASSVGPLLYEQYF,TGTGCCAGCAGCGTAGGGCCCCTGTTATACGAGCAGTACTTC
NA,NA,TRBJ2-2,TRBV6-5,CASSYSSPTGELFF,TGTGCCAGCAGTTACTCGAGTCCCACCGGGGAGCTGTTTTTT
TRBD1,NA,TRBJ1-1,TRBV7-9,CASSLPQTGDTEAFF,TGTGCCAGCAGCTTACCTCAGACAGGGGACACTGAAGCTTTCTTT
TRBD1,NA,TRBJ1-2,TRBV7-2,CASSLEQGREYGYTF,TGTGCCAGCAGCTTAGAACAGGGGAGAGAGTATGGCTACACCTTC
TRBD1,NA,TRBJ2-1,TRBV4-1,CASSQPGQGNEQFF,TGCGCCAGCAGCCAGCCGGGACAGGGAAATGAGCAGTTCTTC
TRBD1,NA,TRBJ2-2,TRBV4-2,CASSQVEGAQGASGELFF,TGTGCCAGCAGCCAAGTGGAAGGGGCACAGGGGGCTTCCGGGGAGCTGTTTTTT
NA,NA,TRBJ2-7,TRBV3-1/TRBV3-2,CASSQVRGKEQYF,TGTGCCAGCAGCCAAGTACGAGGGAAGGAGCAGTACTTC
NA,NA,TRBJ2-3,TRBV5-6,CASRSQGRGAADTQYF,TGTGCCAGCAGATCCCAGGGGCGTGGGGCGGCAGATACGCAGTATTTT
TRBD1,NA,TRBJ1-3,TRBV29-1,CSVLGTESYSGNTIYF,TGCAGCGTACTCGGGACAGAGTCTTATTCTGGAAACACCATATATTTT
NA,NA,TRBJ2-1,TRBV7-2,CASSFSPPGSGNEQFF,TGTGCCAGCAGCTTCTCTCCTCCGGGATCCGGGAATGAGCAGTTCTTC
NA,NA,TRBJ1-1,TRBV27,CASSLTLETEAFF,TGTGCCAGCAGTTTAACCCTAGAGACTGAAGCTTTCTTT
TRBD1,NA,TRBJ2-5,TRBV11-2,CASSLGQGAETQYF,TGTGCCAGCAGCTTAGGACAGGGGGCGGAGACCCAGTACTTC
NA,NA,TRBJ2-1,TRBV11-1,CASSLALSGAPRPQFF,TGTGCCAGCAGCTTAGCGCTATCGGGAGCCCCTCGACCGCAGTTCTTC
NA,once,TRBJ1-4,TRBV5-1,CASSSQGGTIEKLFF,TGCGCCAGCAGCTCCCAGGGCGGAACGATTGAAAAACTGTTTTTT
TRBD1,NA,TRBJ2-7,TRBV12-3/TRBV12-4,CASTEDRDFGQYF,TGTGCCAGCACCGAGGACAGGGACTTCGGGCAGTACTTC
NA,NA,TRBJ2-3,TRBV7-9,CASSYEGDTQYF,TGTGCCAGCAGTTACGAGGGAGATACGCAGTATTTT
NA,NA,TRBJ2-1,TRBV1,CTSSQESGTSQPSEQFF,TGCACCAGCAGCCAAGAGTCGGGAACTAGTCAGCCGTCCGAGCAGTTCTTC
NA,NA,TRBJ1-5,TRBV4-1,CASSQVSSISDQPQHF,TGCGCCAGCAGCCAGGTATCAAGTATCTCGGATCAGCCCCAGCATTTT
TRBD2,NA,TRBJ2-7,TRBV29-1,CSVVGGRRDEQYF,TGCAGCGTTGTAGGCGGGAGAAGGGACGAGCAGTACTTC
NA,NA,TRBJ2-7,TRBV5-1,CASSPWASAAEQYF,TGCGCCAGCAGCCCCTGGGCCTCCGCCGCCGAGCAGTACTTC
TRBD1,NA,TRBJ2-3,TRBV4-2,CASRLNPGQGPDTQYF,TGTGCCAGCAGACTTAACCCGGGACAGGGCCCAGATACGCAGTATTTT
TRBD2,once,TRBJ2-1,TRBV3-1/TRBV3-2,CASSGRLAGGPSSYNEQFF,TGTGCCAGCAGCGGGAGACTAGCGGGGGGTCCTAGCTCCTACAATGAGCAGTTCTTC
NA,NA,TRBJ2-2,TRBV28,CASSPQTWPPGELFF,TGTGCCAGCAGTCCGCAAACCTGGCCCCCCGGGGAGCTGTTTTTT
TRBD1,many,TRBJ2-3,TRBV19,CASSIGAGGLDTQYF,TGTGCCAGTAGTATAGGGGCAGGGGGTCTGGATACGCAGTATTTT
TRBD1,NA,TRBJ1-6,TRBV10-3,CAIRPGQGSSPLHF,TGTGCCATCAGACCCGGACAGGGGAGCTCACCCCTCCACTTT
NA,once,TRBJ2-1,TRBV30,CAWSVVVEQFF,TGTGCCTGGAGTGTCGTTGTTGAGCAGTTCTTC
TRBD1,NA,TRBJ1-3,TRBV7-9,CAIREEQGEANTIYF,TGTGCCATCAGGGAGGAACAGGGGGAAGCAAACACCATATATTTT
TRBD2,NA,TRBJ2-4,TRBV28,CASIGAGGAKNIQYF,TGTGCCAGCATAGGAGCGGGAGGTGCAAAAAACATTCAGTACTTC
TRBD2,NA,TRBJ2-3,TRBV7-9,CASSLPPAGTTDTQYF,TGTGCCAGCAGCTTACCGCCAGCGGGGACCACAGATACGCAGTATTTT
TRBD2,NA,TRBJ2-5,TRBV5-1,CATMRDSGVVETQYF,TGCGCCACCATGAGGGATAGCGGGGTAGTTGAGACCCAGTACTTC
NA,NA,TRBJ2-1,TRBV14,CASSFFEGSSYNEQFF,TGTGCCAGCAGCTTCTTCGAGGGAAGCTCCTACAATGAGCAGTTCTTC
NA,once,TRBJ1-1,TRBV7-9,CASSSGSPNTEAFF,TGTGCCAGCAGTTCCGGGAGCCCGAACACTGAAGCTTTCTTT
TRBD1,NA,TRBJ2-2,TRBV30,CAWRGQGNTGELFF,TGTGCCTGGAGGGGACAGGGGAACACCGGGGAGCTGTTTTTT
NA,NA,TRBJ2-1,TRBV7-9,CASSLRWGAVGVGNEQFF,TGTGCCAGCAGCTTACGGTGGGGAGCGGTCGGTGTCGGTAATGAGCAGTTCTTC
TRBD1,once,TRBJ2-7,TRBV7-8,CASSPFTGGPDEQYF,TGTGCCAGCAGTCCCTTCACAGGGGGCCCCGACGAGCAGTACTTC
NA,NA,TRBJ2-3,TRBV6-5,CASSYLEYTDTQYF,TGTGCCAGCAGTTACCTAGAGTACACAGATACGCAGTATTTT
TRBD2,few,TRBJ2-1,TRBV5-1,CASSLGSGRPQAYNEQFF,TGCGCCAGCAGCTTGGGTAGCGGGAGACCACAAGCCTACAATGAGCAGTTCTTC
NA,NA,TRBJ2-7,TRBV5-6,CASSLADGRRQGAEQYF,TGTGCCAGCAGCTTGGCGGATGGCAGGCGGCAGGGTGCCGAGCAGTACTTC
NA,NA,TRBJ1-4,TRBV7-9,CASSFGLEVEKLFF,TGTGCCAGCAGCTTTGGACTGGAGGTCGAAAAACTGTTTTTT
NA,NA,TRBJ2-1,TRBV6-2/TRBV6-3,CASSYLLGLSSGDEQFF,TGTGCCAGCAGTTACTTACTGGGACTCTCATCCGGGGATGAGCAGTTCTTC
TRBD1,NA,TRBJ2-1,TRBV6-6,CASSTWTGDYNEQFF,TGTGCCAGCAGTACCTGGACAGGTGATTACAATGAGCAGTTCTTC
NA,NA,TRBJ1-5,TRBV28,CASSTPTGSYNQPQHF,TGTGCCAGCAGCACTCCCACGGGTTCGTATAATCAGCCCCAGCATTTT
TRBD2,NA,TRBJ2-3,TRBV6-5,CASLGGGAGTDTQYF,TGTGCCAGCCTCGGGGGGGGCGCTGGGACAGATACGCAGTATTTT
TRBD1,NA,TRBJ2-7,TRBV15,CATSIEGTGGSSDFPKQYF,TGTGCCACCAGCATCGAAGGGACAGGGGGCTCGTCCGATTTTCCGAAGCAGTACTTC
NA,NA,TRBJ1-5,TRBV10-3,CAISGGLSNQPQHF,TGTGCCATCAGCGGGGGGTTAAGCAATCAGCCCCAGCATTTT
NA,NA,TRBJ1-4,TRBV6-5,CASRRGQTNEKLFF,TGTGCCAGCAGACGGGGACAAACTAATGAAAAACTGTTTTTT
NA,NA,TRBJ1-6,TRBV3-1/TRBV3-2,CASSLGGLTNSPLHF,TGTGCCAGCAGCCTCGGCGGACTGACTAATTCACCCCTCCACTTT